One and the same sample provided the 5 T cell receptor beta chains below, sequenced in a study of cytomegalovirus exposure and HLA in healthy donors. Primers: 60 Vbeta forward and 13 Jbeta reverse. Generated by immunoSEQ multiplex PCR, the TCRdb table keeps only in-frame clones and is missing some. Among 150,000 to 200,000 clones listed, about four fifths were seen once. Material for sequencing was PBMCs. Receptors were obtained from a male donor in good health and CMV-seronegative.

The chain is built from TRBV6-5 and TRBJ2-3; 9 bases are shared with TRBD2. The CDR3 spans 14 residues. Germline CDR1 reads MNHEY; CDR2 reads SVGAGI. Trimming at V came to 6 bases and at J to 4 bases, leaving 5 bases not matched to a gene. The CDR3 DNA is TGTGCCAGCAGCCAGGGACTAGCTTCAGATACGCAGTATTTT. It specifies CASSQGLASDTQYF.

The genes are TRBV27 and TRBJ2-1; D may be TRBD2 (7 bases). The V gene lost 2 bases and the J gene lost 9 bases, with 17 bases spanning the gap. The CDR3 loop spans 15 amino acids. CDR1 and CDR2 from the germline V gene are MNHEY and SMNVEV (reference sequence). The CDR3 sequence is CASSLKWGGPGEQFF. CDR3 coding DNA: TGTGCCAGCAGTTTAAAGTGGGGGGGCCCCGGTGAGCAGTTCTTC.

The CDR3 coding sequence is TGTGCCAGCAGCTTGGCGCGGAGTAAAGACACTGAAGCTTTCTTT. Protein sequence: CASSLARSKDTEAFF. This chain connects TRBV5-4 to TRBJ1-1; no firm D call. The CDR3 extends over 15 amino acids. V was shortened by 0 bases and J by 3 bases, with 12 bases between the two germline ends. Germline CDR1 reads SGHNT; CDR2 reads YYREEE (reference sequence).

The chain recombines TRBV7-8 with TRBJ2-5; a possible D gene is TRBD1 (5 bases). Judging by the DNA end, TRBJ2-7 fits better; the J call may be wrong. Germline assignment: CDR1 SGHVS and CDR2 FQNEAQ. There are 17 residues in the CDR3. The CDR3 here is CASSLGATGWFSYEQYF. Written as DNA, the CDR3 is TGTGCCAGCAGCTTAGGCGCAACAGGATGGTTCTCCTACGAGCAGTACTTC.

This clone showed up just a few times. The chain employs TRBV28 and TRBJ2-5; 8 bases are a match to TRBD2. Germline loops: CDR1 MDHEN, CDR2 SYDVKM. The CDR3 contains 15 residues. V dropped 1 base and J dropped 5; count of bases not matched to a gene: 6. The CDR3 reads CASSLYGLARETQYF. Written as DNA, the CDR3 is TGTGCCAGCAGTTTATACGGACTAGCACGCGAGACCCAGTACTTC. The full variable domain, with the rest looked up from reference TRBV28 and TRBJ2-5, is DVKVTQSSRYLVKRTGEKVFLECVQDMDHENMFWYRQDPGLGLRLIYFSYDVKMKEKGDIPEGYSVSREKKERFSLILESASTNQTSMYLCASSLYGLARETQYFGPGTRLLVL.